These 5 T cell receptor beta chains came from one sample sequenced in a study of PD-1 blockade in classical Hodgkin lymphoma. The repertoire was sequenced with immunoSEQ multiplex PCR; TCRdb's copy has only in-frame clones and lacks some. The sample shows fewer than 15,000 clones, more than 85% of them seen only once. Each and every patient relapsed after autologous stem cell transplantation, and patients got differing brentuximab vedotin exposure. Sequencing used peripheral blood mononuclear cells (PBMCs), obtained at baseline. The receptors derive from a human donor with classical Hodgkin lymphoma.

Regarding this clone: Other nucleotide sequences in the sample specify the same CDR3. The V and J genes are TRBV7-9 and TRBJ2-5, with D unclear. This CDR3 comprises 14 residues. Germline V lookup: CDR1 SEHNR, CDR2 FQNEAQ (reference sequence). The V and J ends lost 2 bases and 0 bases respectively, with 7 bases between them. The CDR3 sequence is CASSLRLDQETQYF. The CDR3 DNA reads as TGTGCCAGCAGCTTAAGACTGGACCAAGAGACCCAGTACTTC.

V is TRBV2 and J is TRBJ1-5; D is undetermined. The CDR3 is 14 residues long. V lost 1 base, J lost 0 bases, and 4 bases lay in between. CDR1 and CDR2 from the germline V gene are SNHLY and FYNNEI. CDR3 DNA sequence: TGTGCCAGCAGTGAAGGGAATAGCAATCAGCCCCAGCATTTT. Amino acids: CASSEGNSNQPQHF.

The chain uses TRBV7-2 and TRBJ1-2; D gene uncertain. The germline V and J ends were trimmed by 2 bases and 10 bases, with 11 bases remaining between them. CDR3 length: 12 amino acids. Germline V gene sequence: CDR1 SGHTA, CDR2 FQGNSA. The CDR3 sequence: CASSLNRAHYTF. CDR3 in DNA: TGTGCCAGCAGCTTAAACCGGGCCCACTACACCTTC.

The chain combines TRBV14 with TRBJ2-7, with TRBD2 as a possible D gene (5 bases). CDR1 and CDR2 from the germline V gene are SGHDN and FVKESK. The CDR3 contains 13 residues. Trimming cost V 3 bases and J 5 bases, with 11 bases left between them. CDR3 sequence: CASSQAGRDEQYF. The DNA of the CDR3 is TGTGCCAGCAGCCAGGCGGGCCGGGACGAGCAGTACTTC.

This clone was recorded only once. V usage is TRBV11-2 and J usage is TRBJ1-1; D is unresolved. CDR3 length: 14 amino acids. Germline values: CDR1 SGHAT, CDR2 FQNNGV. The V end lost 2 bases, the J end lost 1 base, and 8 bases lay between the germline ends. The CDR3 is CASSLRASNTEAFF. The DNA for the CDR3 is TGTGCCAGCAGCTTACGGGCTTCGAACACTGAAGCTTTCTTT.